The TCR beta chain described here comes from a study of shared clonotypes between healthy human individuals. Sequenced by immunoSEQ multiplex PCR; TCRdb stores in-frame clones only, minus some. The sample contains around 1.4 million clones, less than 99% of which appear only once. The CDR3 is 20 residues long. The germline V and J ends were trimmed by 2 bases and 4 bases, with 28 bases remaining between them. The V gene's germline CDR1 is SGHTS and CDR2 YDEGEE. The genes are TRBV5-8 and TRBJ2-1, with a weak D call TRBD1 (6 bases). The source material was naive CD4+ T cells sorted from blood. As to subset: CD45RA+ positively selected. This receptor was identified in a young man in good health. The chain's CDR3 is CASSFPSPLFTVQGYNEQFF. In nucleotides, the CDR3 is TGTGCCAGCAGCTTCCCCAGCCCCCTTTTTACCGTACAGGGATACAATGAGCAGTTCTTC. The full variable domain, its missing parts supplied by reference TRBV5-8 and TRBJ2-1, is EAGVTQSPTHLIKTRGQQATLRCSPISGHTSVYWYQQALGLGLQFLLWYDEGEERNRGNFPPRFSGRQFPNYSSELNVNALELEDSALYLCASSFPSPLFTVQGYNEQFFGPGTRLTVL.